This T cell receptor (beta chain) was obtained from a study of blood T cell repertoires in COVID-19. Study-wide context: Donors in the United States, Italy and Spain gave samples during acute or convalescent COVID-19. T cells, B-cell-depleted T cells, or PBMCs supplied cDNA or gDNA.

The V gene's germline CDR1 is SGHVS and CDR2 FQNEAQ. The CDR3 spans 16 residues. Unmatched junction bases numbered 7, after V lost 5 bases and J lost 2 bases. Per the original data handling: Scientists estimated how many nucleated cells there were by amplifying reference gene primers. Only in-frame clones appear in the TCRdb table, and some are missing; sequencing was by immunoSEQ multiplex PCR. V and J calls plus clone size are reproduced from that table; the DNA served to infer D and trimming. Of around 200,000 clones in the sample, approximately 87% were seen once. Sequencing was done on a sample of peripheral blood. V is TRBV7-8 and J is TRBJ1-4; 8 bases agree with TRBD1. This receptor was identified in a woman aged 18-29 years who had recovered from COVID-19. CDR3 region: CASSLEQGVTNEKLFF. As DNA, the CDR3 is TGTGCCAGCAGCCTAGAACAGGGGGTCACTAATGAAAAACTGTTTTTT.